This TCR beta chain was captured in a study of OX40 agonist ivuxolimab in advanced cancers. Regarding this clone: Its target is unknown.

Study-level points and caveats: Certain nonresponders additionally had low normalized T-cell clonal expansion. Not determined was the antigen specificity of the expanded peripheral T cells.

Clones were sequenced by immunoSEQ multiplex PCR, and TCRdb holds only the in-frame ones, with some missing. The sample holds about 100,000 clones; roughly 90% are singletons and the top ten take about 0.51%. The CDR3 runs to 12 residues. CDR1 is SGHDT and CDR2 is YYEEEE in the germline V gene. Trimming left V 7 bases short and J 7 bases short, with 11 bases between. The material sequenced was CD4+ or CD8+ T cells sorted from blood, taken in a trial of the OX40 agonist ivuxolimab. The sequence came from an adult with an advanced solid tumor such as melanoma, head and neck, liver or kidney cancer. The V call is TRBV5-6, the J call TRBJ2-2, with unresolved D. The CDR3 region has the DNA TGTGCCAGCGTTAGTATCGACGGGGAGCTGTTTTTT. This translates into CASVSIDGELFF.